These T cell receptor beta chains were read from a single sample in a study of T cell responses to AZD1222 COVID-19 vaccine. TCRdb keeps only in-frame clones here, not all; method: immunoSEQ multiplex PCR. The sample yields 72,000 or so clones, around 87% seen once. The sample consisted of peripheral blood, taken on day 0 of AZD1222 vaccination. These receptors originate from an adult in good health. Each CDR3 is given with its conserved first and last residue. D genes are given only for firm matches. Clone size is not always given. Where it is, it says once, few, many or a class for expanded clones.

J,D,V,size,DNA,CDR3
TRBJ1-2,TRBD1,TRBV5-1,.,TGCGCCAGCAGCCGGACAGGGGGCGACTATGGCTACACCTTC,CASSRTGGDYGYTF
TRBJ2-7,TRBD1,TRBV5-4,.,TGTGCCAGCAGCTTGTTTGGGACAGGGTTCTACGAGCAGTACTTC,CASSLFGTGFYEQYF
TRBJ2-6,.,TRBV6-4,.,TGTGCCAGCAGTGAGGGGGAATCGGGGGCCAACGTCCTGACTTTC,CASSEGESGANVLTF
TRBJ2-3,TRBD1,TRBV19,.,TGTGCCAGCCAGGGACAGCAACAAACAGATACGCAGTATTTT,CASQGQQQTDTQYF
TRBJ1-4,.,TRBV29-1,once,TGCAGCGTTGGGGCAGGTGCAACTAATGAAAAACTGTTTTTT,CSVGAGATNEKLFF
TRBJ1-2,TRBD1,TRBV2,.,TGTGCCAGCAGTGTAAGAGGACAGGGGGCAGGTGGCTACACCTTC,CASSVRGQGAGGYTF
TRBJ1-2,.,TRBV5-4,.,TGTGCCAGCAGCTTGATAAGTTCTAACTATGGCTACACCTTC,CASSLISSNYGYTF
TRBJ2-1,TRBD2,TRBV2,once,TGTGCCAGCAGGCCCCCGGGACTAGCGGATTCTAATGAGCAGTTCTTC,CASRPPGLADSNEQFF
TRBJ1-6,TRBD1,TRBV24-1,.,TGTGCCACCAGTAAGACAGGGCCCAATTCACCCCTCCACTTT,CATSKTGPNSPLHF
TRBJ2-2,.,TRBV19,.,TGTGCCAGCACCCAAGGGGGGGGATTCGGAACCGGGGAGCTGTTTTTT,CASTQGGGFGTGELFF
TRBJ2-3,.,TRBV6-4,.,TGTGCCAGCAGTGACGTATGGAGGGGGCGAAATTGCACAGATACGCAGTATTTT,CASSDVWRGRNCTDTQYF
TRBJ2-1,TRBD2,TRBV7-2,.,TGTGCCTCCACCGTCGTATACGGGACTAGCGGGGATGAGCAGTTCTTC,CASTVVYGTSGDEQFF
TRBJ2-7,.,TRBV6-1,.,TGTGCCAGCAGTGAAGGGTGGGGACCCTACGAGCAGTACTTC,CASSEGWGPYEQYF
TRBJ2-1,TRBD2,TRBV19,.,TGTGCCAGTACCCCCGGGACTAGCGGGAGTCGGGGTGGGTCCTACAATGAGCAGTTCTTC,CASTPGTSGSRGGSYNEQFF
TRBJ1-1,.,TRBV18,.,TGTGCCAGCTCACCGAGTTTAAGGGGCGCTGAAGCTTTCTTT,CASSPSLRGAEAFF
TRBJ1-6,.,TRBV5-1,.,TGCGCCAGCAAGGGAACCGCAAGCTCCTATAATTCACCCCTCCACTTT,CASKGTASSYNSPLHF
TRBJ2-5,TRBD1,TRBV6-5,.,TGTGCCAGCAGGACTACTGGACAGGGCCAGACCCAGTACTTC,CASRTTGQGQTQYF
TRBJ1-6,.,TRBV7-8,.,TGTGCCAGCAGCTTAGACCAGGGACTCCTTAATTCACCCCTCCACTTT,CASSLDQGLLNSPLHF
TRBJ2-3,TRBD2,TRBV14,.,TGTGCCAGCTCCGGGACTAGTTTGGCAGATACGCAGTATTTT,CASSGTSLADTQYF
TRBJ1-5,TRBD1,TRBV19,.,TGTGCCAGTAGTACCAGACAGGGCAGCAATCAGCCCCAGCATTTT,CASSTRQGSNQPQHF
TRBJ2-7,.,TRBV30,.,TGTGCCTGGAGTGCCCTGGGGCAGTCCGCGCAGTACTTC,CAWSALGQSAQYF
TRBJ1-1,.,TRBV6-4,.,TGTGCCAGCAGGCCGGGGGCGGCGAACACTGAAGCTTTCTTT,CASRPGAANTEAFF
TRBJ1-1,.,TRBV28,.,TGTGCCAGCGGACGGGGGAAGAACACTGAAGCTTTCTTT,CASGRGKNTEAFF
TRBJ2-2,.,TRBV19,.,TGTGCCAGTAGTATGAGGGGATTGGGGATGAACACCGGGGAGCTGTTTTTT,CASSMRGLGMNTGELFF
TRBJ2-5,.,TRBV24-1,.,TGTGCCACCAGTGATTTCGAGACCCAGTACTTC,CATSDFETQYF
TRBJ2-7,.,TRBV6-4,.,TGTGCCAGCAGTGCTAAACCCGGGACAACATTCTACGAGCAGTACTTC,CASSAKPGTTFYEQYF
TRBJ1-1,.,TRBV12-3/TRBV12-4,.,TGTGCCAGCAGCGGGGGTCGGAACACTGAAGCTTTCTTT,CASSGGRNTEAFF
TRBJ2-7,TRBD2,TRBV11-2,.,TGTGCCAGCAGCTATTGGTCTAGCGGGGGTTTATTCTACGAGCAGTACTTC,CASSYWSSGGLFYEQYF
TRBJ1-2,.,TRBV6-2/TRBV6-3,.,TGTGCCAGCAGTAAGTACGCTGGCTACACCTTC,CASSKYAGYTF
TRBJ2-7,.,TRBV19,.,TGTGCCAGTACTAACGCGGGACAGCACTACGAGCAGTACTTC,CASTNAGQHYEQYF
TRBJ1-5,.,TRBV6-5,.,TGTGCCACCGGGGGTACCAATCAGCCCCAGCATTTT,CATGGTNQPQHF
TRBJ1-2,.,TRBV6-6,.,TGTGCCAGCAGTTACCCGGGCAGCGGGGGCCACTATGGCTACACCTTC,CASSYPGSGGHYGYTF
TRBJ1-4,.,TRBV27,.,TGTGCCAGCAGCTCATACCCCTTAGGACAGGAAAAACTGTTTTTT,CASSSYPLGQEKLFF
TRBJ2-4,.,TRBV6-2/TRBV6-3,.,TGTGCCAGCAGTTACGGCCTAGCCAAAAACATTCAGTACTTC,CASSYGLAKNIQYF
TRBJ2-2,.,TRBV11-1,.,TGTGCCAGCAGCTTAGTGGGGGCTACCGGGGAGCTGTTTTTT,CASSLVGATGELFF
TRBJ2-1,.,TRBV7-9,.,TGTGCCAGCAGCTTGGCGGCCTGGGATGGCAATGAGCAGTTCTTC,CASSLAAWDGNEQFF
TRBJ2-1,TRBD1,TRBV7-3,.,TGTGCCAGCAGCCTGGGACAGGGGAGGGAGCAGTTCTTC,CASSLGQGREQFF
TRBJ1-1,.,TRBV10-3,few,TGTGCCATCAGAACCGGGGTGGCCGTTGAAGCTTTCTTT,CAIRTGVAVEAFF
TRBJ2-1,.,TRBV2,.,TGTGCCAGCCCCCTCAAGGGGAACAACAATGAGCAGTTCTTC,CASPLKGNNNEQFF
TRBJ1-1,TRBD1,TRBV9,.,TGTGCCAGCAGCGTAGGGGGACAGGGGAGGACTGAAGCTTTCTTT,CASSVGGQGRTEAFF
TRBJ1-4,.,TRBV28,.,TGTGCCAGCATGGTCCCCGTCGGGGAAAAACTGTTTTTT,CASMVPVGEKLFF
TRBJ2-1,.,TRBV28,.,TGTGCCAGCAGTCTCGACAACCTAAAGGGAAATGAGCAGTTCTTC,CASSLDNLKGNEQFF
TRBJ2-2,.,TRBV27,.,TGTGCCAGCAGTTTTGGGGCTTCGAACACCGGGGAGCTGTTTTTT,CASSFGASNTGELFF
TRBJ2-7,.,TRBV28,.,TGTGCCAGCTTGTATCCCGGGGATGGCGAGCAGTACTTC,CASLYPGDGEQYF
TRBJ2-2,.,TRBV6-2/TRBV6-3,.,TGTGCCAGCAGACCTTCTCGCATCGGGGAGCTGTTTTTT,CASRPSRIGELFF
TRBJ1-2,.,TRBV6-8,.,TGTGCCAGCAGTTATAAGGGGCATAACTATGGCTACACCTTC,CASSYKGHNYGYTF
TRBJ2-1,.,TRBV7-6,.,TGTGCCAGCAGCTTAGCGCACATAGCTAATGAGCAGTTCTTC,CASSLAHIANEQFF
TRBJ1-6,.,TRBV12-3/TRBV12-4,.,TGTGCCAGCAGCCTTCGGAATTCACCCCTCCACTTT,CASSLRNSPLHF
TRBJ2-5,.,TRBV6-5,.,TGTGCCAGCAGTTACTTTCCAGGGGTTGAGACCCAGTACTTC,CASSYFPGVETQYF
TRBJ1-1,TRBD1,TRBV2,.,TGTGCCAGCAGGGGGAGGGGGCAGAACACTGAAGCTTTCTTT,CASRGRGQNTEAFF
TRBJ2-7,.,TRBV6-2/TRBV6-3,few,TGTGCCAGCAGTTACTCGGTGGGTCGATACGAGCAGTACTTC,CASSYSVGRYEQYF
TRBJ1-2,.,TRBV7-9,.,TGTGCCAGCACCCTGAGGGATACTAACTATGGCTACACCTTC,CASTLRDTNYGYTF
TRBJ2-5,.,TRBV3-1/TRBV3-2,.,TGTGCCAGCTCCGTGGGGACCCAGGTGGGGACCCAGTACTTC,CASSVGTQVGTQYF
TRBJ2-3,.,TRBV19,.,TGTGCCAGTAGTCTGGGGTTACAGGAGTCCACCGCAGATACGCAGTATTTT,CASSLGLQESTADTQYF
TRBJ1-3,TRBD1,TRBV7-4,.,TGTGCCAGCAGCCCAAAAACCCAAGGGACAGTCCTCTCTGGAAACACCATATATTTT,CASSPKTQGTVLSGNTIYF